The 22 T cell receptor beta chains below were found in one sample sequenced in a study of CD4+ T cells in melanoma. The data were produced by immunoSEQ multiplex PCR, yet TCRdb's version contains in-frame clones alone and is incomplete. Among 20,000 to 25,000 clones, approximately 78% were seen once, and the ten largest hold 9.7%. These TCRs come from a human donor with melanoma.

V usage is TRBV5-1 and J usage is TRBJ1-5, with 7 bases aligning to TRBD1. The CDR3 extends over 15 amino acids. CDR1 is SGHRS and CDR2 is YFSETQ in the germline V gene. The ends lost 1 base at V and 6 bases at J; junction bases unmatched: 7. CDR3 sequence (DNA): TGCGCCAGCAGCTTGACAGGGGACGGTAGTCAGCCCCAGCATTTT. This encodes CASSLTGDGSQPQHF. Variable domain in full (rest from reference TRBV5-1 and TRBJ1-5): KAGVTQTPRYLIKTRGQQVTLSCSPISGHRSVSWYQQTPGQGLQFLFEYFSETQRNKGNFPGRFSGRQFSNSRSEMNVSTLELGDSALYLCASSLTGDGSQPQHFGDGTRLSIL.

This clone was seen once. The chain carries TRBV6-6 and TRBJ1-3, with TRBD1 identical over 12 bases. The trim removed 10 bases at V and 4 bases at J, leaving 5 bases unmatched. CDR1 is MNHNY, CDR2 SVGAGI, per germline (reference sequence). The CDR3 is 14 residues long. CDR3 sequence (DNA): TGTGCCACCGGGACAGGGGGCAACGGAAACACCATATATTTT. The encoded protein is CATGTGGNGNTIYF.

In its sample, this clone was seen once. The chain joins TRBV30 to TRBJ1-6; D is unresolved. The germline V gene encodes CDR1 GTSNPN and CDR2 SVGIG (reference sequence). This CDR3 comprises 14 residues. Trimming took 3 bases from V and 7 from J, leaving 13 bases between them. The chain's CDR3 is CAWSPDNGNSPLHF. In nucleotides, the CDR3 is TGTGCCTGGAGCCCCGACAATGGGAATTCACCCCTCCACTTT.

The chain joins TRBV29-1 to TRBJ1-4; D gene ambiguous. Trimming stripped 7 bases from V and 5 bases from J, with 11 bases between. This CDR3 is 12 amino acids long. The germline gives CDR1 SQVTM, CDR2 ANQGSEA. CDR3 sequence reads: CSGWAPNEKLFF. CDR3 nucleotide sequence: TGCAGCGGATGGGCCCCGAATGAAAAACTGTTTTTT. Supplemented by reference TRBV29-1 and TRBJ1-4, the full variable domain reads SAVISQKPSRDICQRGTSLTIQCQVDSQVTMMFWYRQQPGQSLTLIATANQGSEATYESGFVIDKFPISRPNLTFSTLTVSNMSPEDSSIYLCSGWAPNEKLFFGSGTQLSVL.

This clone was observed a single time. The junction departs from germline at one end; a sequencing error may be responsible. This chain links TRBV11-2 with TRBJ1-1; D is ambiguous. CDR1 is SGHAT, CDR2 FQNNGV, per germline. This CDR3 comprises 14 residues. CDR3 sequence reads: CASSLAQTNAEAFF. The CDR3 coding sequence is TGTGCCAGCAGCTTAGCCCAAACGAACGCTGAAGCTTTCTTT.

The chain joins TRBV2 to TRBJ2-3; the match to TRBD2 covers 13 bases. The length of the CDR3 is 15 residues. From germline, CDR1 is SNHLY and CDR2 FYNNEI. J gave up 4 bases and V 6 bases, and 4 bases lay outside the gene matches. CDR3 protein: CASRRLAGGADTQYF. The CDR3 DNA reads TGTGCCAGCAGACGACTAGCGGGGGGAGCAGATACGCAGTATTTT.

This chain connects TRBV27 to TRBJ2-6; D is tentatively TRBD1 or TRBD2 (5 bases each). This CDR3 has 18 amino acids. Trimming stripped 5 bases from V and 1 base from J, with 18 bases between. Germline assignment: CDR1 MNHEY and CDR2 SMNVEV (reference sequence). The CDR3 DNA is TGTGCCAGCAGTGGGAACTTGGGGACGTTTTCTGGGGCCAACGTCCTGACTTTC. Protein sequence: CASSGNLGTFSGANVLTF.

The chain couples TRBV30 to TRBJ2-1, with D perhaps TRBD2 (6 bases). V was pared by 6 bases and J by 5 bases, with 20 bases between. This CDR3 is 15 amino acids long. CDR1 is GTSNPN, CDR2 SVGIG, per germline (reference sequence). The CDR3 nucleotides are TGTGCCTGCGGGCCGTACTGGACGGGGGACAATGAGCAGTTCTTC. Translated: CACGPYWTGDNEQFF.

This clone was observed once. V gene TRBV6-1 combines with J gene TRBJ2-7; D remains unclear. This CDR3 is 11 amino acids long. CDR1 is MNHNS and CDR2 is SASEGT in the germline V gene. With 7 bases removed from V and 6 bases from J, the gap between germline ends came to 10 bases. CDR3 sequence (DNA): TGTGCCAGCACCTCCGTGGTCGAGCAGTACTTC. Translating gives CASTSVVEQYF.

The V call is TRBV18, the J call TRBJ2-5, with D possibly called TRBD1 or TRBD2 (5 bases each). The CDR3 covers 13 residues. The germline CDR1 and CDR2 sequences are KGHSH and LQKENI. Trimming took 3 bases from V and 5 from J, leaving 10 bases between them. CDR3 protein: CASSPTGPETQYF. The CDR3 DNA reads as TGTGCCAGCTCACCGACGGGACCTGAGACCCAGTACTTC.

This chain joins TRBV6-5 and TRBJ1-6; TRBD1 might be the D (5 bases). This CDR3 has 14 residues. The germline V and J ends were trimmed by 4 bases and 10 bases, with 14 bases remaining between them. Per germline, CDR1 MNHEY and CDR2 SVGAGI. For the CDR3, the DNA is TGTGCCAGCAGTTGGGGCCGGGACGCCTCACCCCTCCACTTT. It codes for CASSWGRDASPLHF.

V is TRBV5-1 and J is TRBJ2-6, with D perhaps TRBD1 (6 bases). Germline V lookup: CDR1 SGHRS, CDR2 YFSETQ. The CDR3 is 23 residues long. V was clipped by 5 bases and J by 2 bases, with 35 bases between them. CDR3 loop: CASRILPLIQGYRPEAGANVLTF. The CDR3 DNA follows: TGCGCCAGCAGGATCCTCCCATTGATTCAGGGGTACAGGCCGGAAGCTGGGGCCAACGTCCTGACTTTC. The full variable domain, its missing parts supplied by reference TRBV5-1 and TRBJ2-6, is KAGVTQTPRYLIKTRGQQVTLSCSPISGHRSVSWYQQTPGQGLQFLFEYFSETQRNKGNFPGRFSGRQFSNSRSEMNVSTLELGDSALYLCASRILPLIQGYRPEAGANVLTFGAGSRLTVL.

V usage is TRBV7-3 and J usage is TRBJ2-3; 10 bases map to TRBD2. J was trimmed by 3 bases and V by 5 bases; bases with no gene match: 5. In germline, CDR1 is SGHTA, CDR2 FQGTGA. The CDR3 covers 15 residues. CDR3 sequence reads: CASSVSGGETDTQYF. The CDR3, as DNA: TGTGCCAGCAGCGTCAGCGGGGGGGAAACAGATACGCAGTATTTT.

The chain has TRBV19 and TRBJ1-2; D gene uncertain. This CDR3 is built from 12 residues. Trimming cost V 5 bases and J 8 bases, with 12 bases left between them. Germline CDR1 reads LNHDA; CDR2 reads SQIVND (reference sequence). In nucleotides, the CDR3 is TGTGCCAGTAGTGTCGGTTCGCACGGCTACACCTTC. Its protein is CASSVGSHGYTF.

This chain links TRBV5-1 with TRBJ2-1, with 15 bases matching TRBD2. The CDR3 runs 20 residues. V lost 4 bases and J lost 6; bases outside the gene matches: 17. Germline-derived CDR1 and CDR2 are SGHRS and YFSETQ. In nucleotides, the CDR3 is TGCGCCAGCAGCGGCCCCACTTGGACTAGCGGGGGGGCTAGGCTCAATGAGCAGTTCTTC. The encoded protein is CASSGPTWTSGGARLNEQFF.

This clone was recorded a few times. The rearrangement joins TRBV30 to TRBJ2-4; no definite D call. There are 15 residues in the CDR3. Germline V gene sequence: CDR1 GTSNPN, CDR2 SVGIG (reference sequence). V lost 2 bases to trimming and J lost 2 bases, with 13 bases between them. CDR3 nucleotides: TGTGCCTGGAGTACGTTTCCAGTCTCCAAAAACATTCAGTACTTC. Its protein is CAWSTFPVSKNIQYF. Supplemented by reference TRBV30 and TRBJ2-4, the full variable domain reads SQTIHQWPATLVQPVGSPLSLECTVEGTSNPNLYWYRQAAGRGLQLLFYSVGIGQISSEVPQNLSASRPQDRQFILSSKKLLLSDSGFYLCAWSTFPVSKNIQYFGAGTRLSVL.

The chain employs TRBV9 and TRBJ2-3; 14 bases map to TRBD2. Germline CDR1 and CDR2: SGDLS and YYNGEE. The ends lost 7 bases at V and 5 bases at J; junction bases unmatched: 3. CDR3 length: 14 residues. Here the CDR3 reads CASWTSGGLDTQYF. The CDR3 DNA reads TGTGCCAGCTGGACTAGCGGGGGGTTAGATACGCAGTATTTT.

V usage is TRBV27 and J usage is TRBJ1-2, with 12 positions matching TRBD1. The CDR3 runs 17 residues. The V and J ends lost 0 bases and 8 bases, in that order; junction bases with no gene match: 10. Germline lookup yields CDR1 MNHEY and CDR2 SMNVEV (reference sequence). The CDR3 region has the DNA TGTGCCAGCAGTTTATCGGGACAGGGGGCTTCGGTGTCGGGCTACACCTTC. It translates to CASSLSGQGASVSGYTF.

This sequence joins TRBV2 and TRBJ2-7, with unresolved D. V shed 2 bases and J shed 5 bases, with 10 bases lying between them. The CDR3 totals 13 residues. The germline gives CDR1 SNHLY, CDR2 FYNNEI. CDR3 in amino acids: CASSERHRDEQYF. The CDR3 DNA sequence: TGTGCCAGCAGTGAACGCCACCGCGACGAGCAGTACTTC.

V is TRBV7-9 and J is TRBJ2-5, with TRBD1 identical over 7 bases. V lost 1 base, J lost 7 bases, and 6 bases stayed unmatched. CDR3 length: 14 residues. CDR1 and CDR2 (germline): SEHNR, FQNEAQ (reference sequence). CDR3: CASSLEQGLGTQYF. The CDR3 region has the DNA TGTGCCAGCAGCTTAGAACAGGGGTTGGGGACCCAGTACTTC.

The chain employs TRBV6-6 and TRBJ1-5; D is possibly TRBD1 (5 bases). The germline V and J ends were trimmed by 5 bases and 5 bases, with 13 bases remaining between them. The CDR3 has 14 residues. CDR1 is MNHNY, CDR2 SVGAGI, per germline (reference sequence). In DNA, the CDR3 is TGTGCCAGCAGTGCAGGGATTGGGGATCAGCCCCAGCATTTT. This sequence encodes CASSAGIGDQPQHF.

The rearrangement uses TRBV20-1 and TRBJ1-1; no firm D call. Trimming shortened V by 0 bases and J by 1 base, and 0 bases separated the two germline ends. Looked up from germline, CDR1 is DFQATT and CDR2 is SNEGSKA (reference sequence). There are 11 residues in the CDR3. The CDR3: CSARENTEAFF. The DNA of the CDR3 is TGCAGTGCTAGAGAGAACACTGAAGCTTTCTTT.